The present entry profiles one T cell receptor beta chain with its context. The antigen remains undetermined. Using a J-beta primer mix together with a sample-barcoded 5' primer, a second PCR was run for about 7 to 12 cycles. TCRdb analysed the 5' RACE reads with MiXCR anew, one entry per CDR3 protein. The data show over 600,000 distinct CDR3 sequences, with 46% seen just once and 15% to 20% held by the top ten. This sample is drawn from a study of blood T cells in healthy people across ages. Whole-study findings and limits: Age showed a roughly linear inverse relationship with TCR beta diversity per million T cells. TCR beta diversity was tightly associated with the proportion of naive T cells. It was not possible, with unsorted PBMCs, to conclusively compare naive and antigen-experienced cells.

V trimming: 8 bases; J trimming: 4 bases; junction bases outside the gene matches: 10. This CDR3 is 14 amino acids long. Germline V gives CDR1 MNHNS, CDR2 SASEGT. Sample: blood. This TCR came from a man aged 80 or over in good health. The chain links TRBV6-1 to TRBJ1-2; TRBD1 matches at 7 bases. Written as DNA, the CDR3 is TGTGCCAGCGAACAGGGGATTCGTTCCTATGGCTACACCTTC. It yields the protein CASEQGIRSYGYTF.